This entry is about one TCR beta chain. Its antigen specificity is not known. No much larger clone exists at a distance of one base, and base qualities are not known. The data belong to a study of blood T cell repertoires in COVID-19 (dated by TCRdb to the early 2020s). In terms of the full investigation: Samples covering the acute and convalescent phases of COVID-19 were provided by collaborators in the United States, Italy and Spain. The prospective study material was composed of cDNA or gDNA derived from T cells, B-cell-depleted T cells, or PBMCs. Subjects who had been exposed to COVID-19, were actively infected with it, or had recovered from it provided the deeply sampled blood TCRbeta repertoires that made up the dataset. The repertoires were made available in a free public database intended to serve as a resource for research on the immune response to SARS-CoV-2. The samples were drawn from two sources: the first 160 participants of the ongoing ImmuneRACE study, and over 950 subjects contributed by 6 global collaborators. The sample metadata nearly always contained a de-identified subject ID, COVID-19 status, age in years and sex. Where available, HLA class I and class II types were obtained from metadata supplied by the sample provider rather than from assay-based typing. What the study reported, not specific to this receptor: Clinical and demographic metadata were provided uncurated, with the amount varying by source and participant.

TCRbeta CDR3 regions were amplified from genomic DNA using the immunoSEQ Assay, a bias-controlled multiplex PCR. Processing in the source paper ran as follows. Within the assay, amplification of reference gene primers was used to estimate how many nucleated cells each sample contained. Sequence reads were collapsed and filtered to measure the absolute abundance of every unique TCRbeta CDR3 rearrangement. For each sample, productive Simpson clonality was calculated by taking the square root of Simpson's diversity index across productive rearrangements. As stored in TCRdb, this immuneACCESS dataset retains in-frame rearrangements with V and J assigned. A fraction of the clones does not appear; measured against another copy, unresolved V genes explain less than half of the discrepancy, and the remainder lacks a known reason. D and trimming were read from the DNA, whereas the V and J calls and clone size are those reported in that table. For this sample the table gives 300,000 to 350,000 clones, of which about nine tenths were detected only once. Together, the top ten hold approximately 0.93% of the sample.

The germline V gene sets CDR1 to SQVTM and CDR2 to ANQGSEA. V lost 2 bases and J lost 3 bases, and the count of bases not matched to a germline gene is 7. The cysteine opens and the phenylalanine closes a CDR3 of 15 amino acids. Only the CDR3 portion is preserved as DNA: 45 bases, with reading frame beginning at the first base. In the prospective study, participants were roughly 18 to 100 years old, resided in around 25 geographic areas of the United States, and were enrolled through a virtual design. In the prospective study, participants were assigned to cohorts based on the clinical history participants reported in a screening survey and a study questionnaire. Exposed participants had been in contact with someone with a PCR-confirmed or clinician-diagnosed COVID-19 case within 2 weeks of study entry. Mobile phlebotomists in the prospective study collected whole blood, serum and a nasopharyngeal or oropharyngeal swab from every participant. Additional blood draws and questionnaires over an approximately 2-month period could optionally be provided by prospective study participants. Before DNA extraction, prospective study blood samples were shipped either frozen or at room temperature.

The sample comprised PBMCs or T cells enriched from blood (not recorded which). This chain is built from TRBV29-1 and TRBJ1-2, with 9 bases in between that match TRBD1. This clonotype was obtained from a woman younger than 45 who had been exposed to COVID-19. The DNA reads TGCAGCGTTGAACCAGGACAGGGGTCCCACTATGGCTACACCTTC. The encoded protein is CSVEPGQGSHYGYTF.